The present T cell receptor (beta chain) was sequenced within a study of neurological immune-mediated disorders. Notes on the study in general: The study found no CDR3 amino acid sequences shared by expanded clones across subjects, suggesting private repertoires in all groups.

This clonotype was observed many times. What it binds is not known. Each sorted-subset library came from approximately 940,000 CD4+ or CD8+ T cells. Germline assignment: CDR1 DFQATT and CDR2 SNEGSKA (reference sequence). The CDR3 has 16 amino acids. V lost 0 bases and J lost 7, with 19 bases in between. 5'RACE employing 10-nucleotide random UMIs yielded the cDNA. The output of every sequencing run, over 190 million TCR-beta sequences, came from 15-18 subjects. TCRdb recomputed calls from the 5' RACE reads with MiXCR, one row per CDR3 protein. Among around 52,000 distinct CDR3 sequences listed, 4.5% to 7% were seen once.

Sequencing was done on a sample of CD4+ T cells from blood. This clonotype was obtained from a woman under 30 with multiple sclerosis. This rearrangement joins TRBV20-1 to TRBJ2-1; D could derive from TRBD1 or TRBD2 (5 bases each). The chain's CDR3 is CSARDRVRGLGNEQFF. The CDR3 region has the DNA TGCAGTGCTAGAGATAGGGTCCGGGGCCTCGGGAATGAGCAGTTCTTC.